The T cell receptor beta chain described here comes from a study of cytomegalovirus exposure and HLA in healthy donors. Whole-study results and caveats: Versus the approximately 700-donor mean, an Asian-associated ancestry cluster reportedly showed fewer N-insertions in a later analysis. The study recorded some 160 TCR beta chains that were cytomegalovirus-associated.

This clone was seen a few times. The antigen remains unidentified. In the PCR, 60 Vbeta and 13 Jbeta primers were used. Assay used: immunoSEQ multiplex PCR; TCRdb lists only in-frame clones, some missing. Here the sample spans some 150,000 clones, around 77% being singletons. The TCR was taken from a man aged 25-45 years in good health and CMV-seropositive. Sequencing was performed on PBMCs.

CDR3 sequence: CASVSLSGNTGELFF. The CDR3, as DNA: TGTGCCAGCGTTTCCTTATCAGGGAACACCGGGGAGCTGTTTTTT. The chain recombines TRBV27 with TRBJ2-2; D not resolved. CDR3 length: 15 amino acids. Germline V gives CDR1 MNHEY, CDR2 SMNVEV (reference sequence). V lost 8 bases and J lost 1, with 14 bases in between.